These 13 T cell receptor beta chains originate from one sample sequenced in a study of cytomegalovirus exposure and HLA in healthy donors. The PCR had 60 Vbeta and 13 Jbeta primers. Clones were sequenced by immunoSEQ multiplex PCR, and TCRdb holds only the in-frame ones, with some missing. The clone table shows some 110,000 clones, with the ten largest holding roughly 3.7%. Sequencing used PBMCs. Receptors were obtained from a young man in good health and CMV-seronegative.

V usage is TRBV14 and J usage is TRBJ1-6; 12 bases line up with TRBD1. This CDR3 has 18 residues. The V segment lost 4 bases and the J segment 2 bases; nucleotides outside the gene matches: 6. Germline CDR1 SGHDN, CDR2 FVKESK. In DNA form, the CDR3 reads TGTGCCAGCAGCCCCCTTGGGACAGGGGGCCCCTATAATTCACCCCTCCACTTT. It encodes CASSPLGTGGPYNSPLHF.

The chain couples TRBV7-2 to TRBJ2-2; 7 nucleotides align to TRBD1. Germline V gene lookup returns CDR1 SGHTA and CDR2 FQGNSA. The CDR3 totals 15 residues. Trimming at V came to 4 bases and at J to 5 bases, leaving 7 bases not matched to a gene. CDR3 bases: TGTGCCAGCAGCTGGATGGCAGGGGGTACCGGGGAGCTGTTTTTT. The encoded protein is CASSWMAGGTGELFF.

The chain is built from TRBV7-9 and TRBJ1-5; D is undetermined. Per germline, CDR1 SEHNR and CDR2 FQNEAQ (reference sequence). V lost 0 bases to trimming and J lost 2 bases, with 14 bases between them. The CDR3 has 17 amino acids. CDR3 loop: CASSLAGREVGNQPQHF. CDR3 sequence (DNA): TGTGCCAGCAGCTTAGCGGGTAGAGAGGTCGGCAATCAGCCCCAGCATTTT.

The chain is built from TRBV7-9 and TRBJ2-1; 9 bases fit TRBD2. CDR3 size: 18 residues. Per the germline V gene, CDR1 is SEHNR and CDR2 is FQNEAQ (reference sequence). The ends lost 5 bases at V and 4 bases at J; junction bases unmatched: 15. For the CDR3, the DNA is TGTGCCAGCAGCCTCTTTGGCGAGGCGGGGGGGCAGTACAATGAGCAGTTCTTC. Its protein product is CASSLFGEAGGQYNEQFF.

The chain uses TRBV28 and TRBJ1-2; TRBD1 aligns across 9 bases. The CDR3 length is 14 residues. Trimming took 5 bases from V and 2 from J; bases not matched to a gene: 3. Germline V gene data show CDR1 as MDHEN and CDR2 as SYDVKM. The CDR3 is CASSPGTGNYGYTF. The CDR3 DNA reads as TGTGCCAGCAGTCCCGGGACAGGGAACTATGGCTACACCTTC.

The chain combines TRBV10-3 with TRBJ1-3; TRBD1 aligns across 9 bases. The germline V gene encodes CDR1 ENHRY and CDR2 SYGVKD. The CDR3 length is 15 residues. Trimming removed 0 bases from V and 4 bases from J; junction bases left unmatched: 1. The CDR3 region is CAISESGTGGNTIYF. The DNA for the CDR3 is TGTGCCATCAGTGAGTCAGGGACAGGGGGAAACACCATATATTTT.

The chain uses TRBV11-2 and TRBJ1-1, with D possibly matching TRBD1 (6 bases). The V end was cut by 1 base, the J end by 7 bases, with 16 bases between. The germline CDR1 and CDR2 sequences are SGHAT and FQNNGV. This CDR3 is 15 amino acids long. The CDR3 nucleotides read TGTGCCAGCAGCTTAGTTGGCGGGGGGCCGTATGAAGCTTTCTTT. Translating it yields CASSLVGGGPYEAFF.

This chain links TRBV4-1 with TRBJ2-5; 9 bases agree with TRBD2. The CDR3 covers 16 residues. Unmatched junction bases numbered 8, after V lost 4 bases and J lost 2 bases. Germline V CDR1 and CDR2: MGHRA, YSYEKL. The CDR3 here is CASSPMRGGPQETQYF. Written as DNA, the CDR3 is TGCGCCAGCAGCCCGATGCGGGGGGGCCCTCAAGAGACCCAGTACTTC.

As to this clone: Other DNA variants within this sample encode the same CDR3. The chain has TRBV6-5 and TRBJ1-2; D unclear. Germline lookup yields CDR1 MNHEY and CDR2 SVGAGI. This CDR3 has 12 residues. V was cut by 4 bases and J by 4 bases, with 7 bases left in between. CDR3 nucleotides: TGTGCCAGCAGTTGGGAGGGCTATGGCTACACCTTC. It specifies CASSWEGYGYTF.

The rearrangement uses TRBV7-6 and TRBJ2-2; perhaps TRBD2 as D (6 bases). The CDR3 has 16 amino acids. Trimming took off 7 bases at V and 3 bases at J, with 18 bases between the two ends. The germline gives CDR1 SGHVS, CDR2 FNYEAQ. The CDR3 here is CASTPGVAPHTGELFF. CDR3 DNA sequence: TGTGCCAGCACCCCGGGGGTAGCCCCCCACACCGGGGAGCTGTTTTTT.

The chain employs TRBV7-9 and TRBJ2-5; 8 nucleotides align to TRBD1. Germline V gene data show CDR1 as SEHNR and CDR2 as FQNEAQ (reference sequence). This CDR3 has 15 residues. Trimming at V came to 6 bases and at J to 2 bases, leaving 8 bases not matched to a gene. The CDR3 sequence: CASRGTGWSQETQYF. The CDR3 DNA sequence: TGTGCCAGCAGGGGGACAGGATGGAGTCAAGAGACCCAGTACTTC.

The CDR3 is CASGLGDNTEAFF. CDR3 bases: TGTGCTAGTGGTTTGGGAGATAACACTGAAGCTTTCTTT. The rearrangement links TRBV12-5 to TRBJ1-1, with D unresolved. Germline V gene sequence: CDR1 LGHNT, CDR2 FRNRAP. The CDR3 is 13 amino acids. V lost 1 base and J lost 2, with 5 bases in between.

CDR3 sequence reads: CASVRDDGNTIYF. The CDR3 nucleotides read TGTGCCAGCGTCAGGGATGATGGAAACACCATATATTTT. The chain has TRBV2 and TRBJ1-3; D possibly corresponds to TRBD1 (5 bases). Germline CDR1 and CDR2: SNHLY and FYNNEI. This CDR3 is 13 amino acids long. Deletions cut 8 bases from V and 3 bases from J, with 11 bases between.